The present TCR beta chain was sequenced within a study of T cells after yellow fever vaccination. Points from the study as a whole: The presence of abundant clonotypes contaminating from the bulk population was possible in FACS-sorted repertoires. A large majority of primary-vaccination clones showed up again after the booster (approximately 95% CD4, 88% CD8).

The ends lost 5 bases at V and 4 bases at J; junction bases unmatched: 10. The germline gives CDR1 MNHNS, CDR2 SASEGT. The CDR3 extends over 15 amino acids. As for this clonotype: Its antigen is not known.

Universal primer sites and UMIs were introduced during 5'RACE template-switching synthesis of TCR cDNA. TCRdb independently ran MiXCR on the 5' RACE reads; one entry per CDR3 protein. This sample has about 500,000 distinct CDR3 sequences, with less than 20% found just once. V usage is TRBV6-1 and J usage is TRBJ2-7; 8 positions agree with TRBD1. This specimen was PBMCs, taken 4 to 5 days after the first yellow fever vaccination. This clonotype originated in a young man who received the YFV17D yellow fever vaccine. The CDR3 sequence: CASSQRTGRKYEQYV. The CDR3 nucleotides are TGTGCCAGCAGTCAAAGGACAGGGAGAAAGTACGAGCAGTACGTC.